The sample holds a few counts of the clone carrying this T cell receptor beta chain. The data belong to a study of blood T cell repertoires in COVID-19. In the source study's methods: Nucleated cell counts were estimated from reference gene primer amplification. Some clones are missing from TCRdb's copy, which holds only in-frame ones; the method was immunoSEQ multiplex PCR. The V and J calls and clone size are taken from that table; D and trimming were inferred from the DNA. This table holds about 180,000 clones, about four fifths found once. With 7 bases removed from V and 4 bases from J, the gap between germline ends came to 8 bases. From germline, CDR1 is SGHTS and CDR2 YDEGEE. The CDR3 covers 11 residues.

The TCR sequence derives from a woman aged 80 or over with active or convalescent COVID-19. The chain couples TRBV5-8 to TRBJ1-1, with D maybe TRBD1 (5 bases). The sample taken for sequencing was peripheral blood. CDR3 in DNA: TGTGCCAGCCAAAGGGGCACTGAAGCTTTCTTT. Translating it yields CASQRGTEAFF.